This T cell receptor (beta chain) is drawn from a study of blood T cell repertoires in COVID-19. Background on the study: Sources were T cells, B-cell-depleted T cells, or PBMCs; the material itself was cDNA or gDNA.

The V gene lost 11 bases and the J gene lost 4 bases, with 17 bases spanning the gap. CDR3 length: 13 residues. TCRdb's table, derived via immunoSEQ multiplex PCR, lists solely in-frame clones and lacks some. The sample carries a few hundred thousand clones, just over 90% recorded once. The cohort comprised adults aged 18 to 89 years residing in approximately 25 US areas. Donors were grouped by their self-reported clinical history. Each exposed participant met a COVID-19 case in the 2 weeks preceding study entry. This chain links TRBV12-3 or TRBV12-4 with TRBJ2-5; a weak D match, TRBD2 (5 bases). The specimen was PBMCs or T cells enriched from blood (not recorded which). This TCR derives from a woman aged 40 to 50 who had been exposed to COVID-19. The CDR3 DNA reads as TGTGCCTCTCGCGGCGGCGGAGGAGAGACCCAGTACTTC. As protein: CASRGGGGETQYF.